What follows describes a single T cell receptor (beta chain). Its specificity is unknown. This is likely a read error, given that the CDR3 carries no conserved phenylalanine or tryptophan at its end. Described time point: newly diagnosed GD, antithyroid drugs for less than 3 months. PBMCs were the source of the RNA used for TCR sequencing. These data come from a study of regulatory T cells in long-lasting Graves disease. Study information: Graves' patients who were just diagnosed had used antithyroid drugs for under 3 months. Whole-study findings and limits: Compared with new cases, persistent Graves' patients showed reduced TCR diversity.

Construction of the TCR beta libraries employed iRepertoire HTBI primers in conjunction with Arm-PCR of CDR3 regions. TCRdb analysed the multiplex PCR reads with MiXCR anew, one entry per CDR3 protein. The sample has more than 450,000 distinct CDR3 sequences; 15% to 20% are singletons. Germline V CDR1 and CDR2: DFQATT, SNEGSKA (reference sequence). The ends lost 0 bases at V and 1 base at J; junction bases unmatched: 6. This CDR3 spans 16 amino acids. These same records also appear under a second study, on T cells in Graves' hyperthyroidism and ophthalmopathy. From that study: Investigators excluded patients with uncontrolled infection, other autoimmune disease, pregnancy or lactation.

The sequencing here drew on peripheral blood mononuclear cells (PBMCs), taken at new diagnosis, from a patient treated with antithyroid drugs. The source is a man aged 35-49 years with Graves disease. The chain couples TRBV20-1 to TRBJ1-2; 9 positions match TRBD1. DNA for the CDR3: TGCAGTGCTAGAGATCGGGACAGGGTAAATAACTATGGCTACACCCTC. Residues: CSARDRDRVNNYGYTL.